The clone carrying this T cell receptor (beta chain) has at least ten counts. RNA transcripts were the template for amplifying TCR beta CDR3 regions. Initially, a first-round RT-PCR of the TCR CDR3 employed the HTBI primer set. Using its own MiXCR run on the multiplex PCR reads, TCRdb lists one record per CDR3 protein. The sample lists roughly 170,000 distinct CDR3 sequences, 15% to 20% seen once, with about 29% in the top ten. The source of the sample is a study of T cells in Graves' hyperthyroidism and ophthalmopathy. Exclusions: uncontrolled infection, other autoimmune disease, pregnancy, lactation. Diagnoses used clinical symptoms, serum thyroxine and TRAb, thyroid ultrasound and orbital computed tomography. PBMCs were sourced from roughly 10 ml fresh peripheral blood. This CDR3 comprises 14 residues. CDR1 and CDR2 from the germline V gene are MNHEY and SVGEGT. With 9 bases removed from V and 2 bases from J, the gap between germline ends came to 17 bases.

Input material: blood. The chain employs TRBV6-2 or TRBV6-3 and TRBJ2-7, with TRBD1 as a possible D gene (5 bases). The sequence derives from a woman aged 45-65 years with Graves' hyperthyroidism. The CDR3 spells CASRGLGPTYEQYF. The CDR3 DNA reads as TGTGCCAGTAGGGGTTTAGGACCCACCTACGAGCAGTACTTC.